This T cell receptor beta chain derives from a study of T-cell reconstitution after alpha-beta-depleted transplantation in children. The TCRbeta library incorporated unique molecular identifiers. TCRdb ran MiXCR on the PCR reads and lists one entry per CDR3 protein. The repertoire includes 700,000 to 850,000 distinct CDR3 sequences, less than 20% of them detected once, and approximately 5% sits in the top ten. Note on this clonotype: Antigen: not known.

V was shortened by 5 bases and J by 0 bases, with 20 bases between the two germline ends. The CDR3 contains 19 residues. CDR1 is SEHNR, CDR2 FQNEAQ, per germline (reference sequence). Study conclusions and caveats: T-cell counts and diversity were attributed mostly to newly produced T cells one year after transplant. At day 60, the high TCRbeta diversity found in some patients originated from recipient T cells and thymic progenitors that had survived. Alpha-beta T cells present about two months after transplant were reported to originate from several hundred expanded graft clones.

The clonotype originates from a male patient between 5 and 17 years old who had a stem cell transplant for acute lymphoblastic leukemia, so the T cells may come from the graft donor. This specimen consisted of PBMCs, mostly from graft donor cells, obtained 360 days after TCRalphabeta/CD19-depleted stem cell transplant. The chain recombines TRBV7-9 with TRBJ2-6; D is uncertain. For the CDR3, the DNA is TGTGCCAGCAGCCTAATTACAGCTCTCATCCGCTCTGGGGCCAACGTCCTGACTTTC. This sequence encodes CASSLITALIRSGANVLTF. Supplemented by reference TRBV7-9 and TRBJ2-6, the full variable domain reads DTGVSQNPRHKITKRGQNVTFRCDPISEHNRLYWYRQTLGQGPEFLTYFQNEAQLEKSRLLSDRFSAERPKGSFSTLEIQRTEQGDSAMYLCASSLITALIRSGANVLTFGAGSRLTVL.